This T cell receptor beta chain was captured in a study of radiotherapy plus CTLA-4 blockade in lung cancer (dated by TCRdb to the late 2010s). Regarding the complete study: Objective responses were observed in more than 15% of enrolled patients, and disease control was achieved in around 30%.

The CDR3, cysteine through phenylalanine, is 14 amino acids long. The DNA shown is the 42-base CDR3, in frame from base 1. Sequences SNHLY (CDR1) and FYNNEI (CDR2) are obtained from the germline V gene. V lost 8 bases and J lost 3 bases, and the count of bases not matched to a germline gene is 9. Receptor libraries were prepared by the immunoSEQ multiplex PCR assay. In TCRdb, the immuneACCESS table is reduced to in-frame sequences with V and J assigned. These tables do not hold every clone; where another copy was compared, an unresolved V gene accounts for under half, and the others remain unexplained. In this sample the table shows about 45,000 clones, about three quarters of which occur a single time. The leading ten clones occupy 3% to 4% of the sample. What the research found in general, with its limitations: TCR clones derived from tumors expanded in peripheral blood after treatment with radiotherapy and ipilimumab. The strongest predictors of response, as reported, were early dynamic changes in blood T cell clones along with a rise in serum interferon-beta after radiation.

The study evaluated CTLA-4 blockade (ipilimumab) given together with focal radiation therapy in patients who had chemo-refractory metastatic non-small-cell lung cancer. As regards this clone: Its antigen is unknown. Base quality data are lacking; no much larger clone is found one base away.

The rearranged segments are TRBV2 and TRBJ2-7; 8 middle bases align to TRBD1. The receptor's source is a human donor with non-small cell lung cancer who had a complete response to radiotherapy plus ipilimumab. The starting material was peripheral blood, obtained from a patient treated with radiotherapy plus ipilimumab. CDR3 region: CASSRQGTGYEQYF. The DNA is TGTGCCAGCTCCCGGCAGGGGACAGGCTACGAGCAGTACTTC. Where the CDR3 stops, the reference TRBV2 and TRBJ2-7 genes take over; the full variable domain is EPEVTQTPSHQVTQMGQEVILRCVPISNHLYFYWYRQILGQKVEFLVSFYNNEISEKSEIFDDQFSVERPDGSNFTLKIRSTKLEDSAMYFCASSRQGTGYEQYFGPGTRLTVT.